The 22 T cell receptor beta chains given below trace back to one sample, sequenced in a study of cytomegalovirus exposure and HLA in healthy donors. The study ran its PCR with 60 Vbeta and 13 Jbeta primers. Here immunoSEQ multiplex PCR was the method, and the copy in TCRdb shows in-frame clones only, minus some. The sample holds roughly 130,000 clones, roughly 84% seen once. Sequencing input: PBMCs. The receptors come from a woman aged 18-30 years in good health and CMV-seropositive.

The V gene is TRBV10-1, the J gene TRBJ2-3; 8 bases map to TRBD2. CDR1 and CDR2 from the germline V gene are WNHNN and SYGVQD (reference sequence). The CDR3 consists of 14 residues. V lost 6 bases and J lost 2; bases outside the gene matches: 4. CDR3 sequence (DNA): TGCGCCAGCAGCGCGGGAGGAACCACAGATACGCAGTATTTT. As protein: CASSAGGTTDTQYF.

V usage is TRBV13 and J usage is TRBJ2-7, with 10 positions matching TRBD2. The CDR3 has 16 residues. The V gene's germline CDR1 is PRHDT and CDR2 FYEKMQ (reference sequence). With V trimmed by 6 bases and J by 6 bases, 14 bases remained unmatched. The CDR3 is CASSRRFSGGPSEQYF. CDR3 sequence (DNA): TGTGCCAGCAGTAGGAGGTTTAGCGGGGGGCCGAGCGAGCAGTACTTC.

The V call is TRBV18, the J call TRBJ1-4; 7 nucleotides agree with TRBD1. The germline gives CDR1 KGHSH, CDR2 LQKENI. The CDR3 is made up of 14 amino acids. Trimming removed 3 bases from V and 5 bases from J; junction bases left unmatched: 3. The CDR3: CASSPGQTNEKLFF. Written as DNA, the CDR3 is TGTGCCAGCTCACCGGGACAGACGAATGAAAAACTGTTTTTT.

This chain links TRBV19 with TRBJ1-5; D not certain. Germline-derived CDR1 and CDR2 are LNHDA and SQIVND (reference sequence). This CDR3 has 13 amino acids. Deletions cut 3 bases from V and 4 bases from J, with 7 bases between. The CDR3 region has the DNA TGTGCCAGTAGTATTTCAGTTAATCAGCCCCAGCATTTT. Protein: CASSISVNQPQHF. Full variable domain (rest looked up from reference TRBV19 and TRBJ1-5): DGGITQSPKYLFRKEGQNVTLSCEQNLNHDAMYWYRQDPGQGLRLIYYSQIVNDFQKGDIAEGYSVSREKKESFPLTVTSAQKNPTAFYLCASSISVNQPQHFGDGTRLSIL.

This clone occurred a few times. This rearrangement joins TRBV19 to TRBJ1-1; D perhaps matches TRBD1 (6 bases). V was cut by 4 bases and J by 1 base, with 13 bases left in between. This CDR3 contains 15 residues. Germline values: CDR1 LNHDA, CDR2 SQIVND (reference sequence). CDR3 nucleotides: TGTGCCAGTAGTACCTCAGGGGTCGCGAACACTGAAGCTTTCTTT. Translated: CASSTSGVANTEAFF.

The chain combines TRBV11-2 with TRBJ2-7, with D maybe TRBD2 (6 bases). The germline gives CDR1 SGHAT, CDR2 FQNNGV. The CDR3 is 17 residues long. Trimming stripped 2 bases from V and 5 bases from J, with 22 bases between. The CDR3: CASSLWRGNVTRNEQYF. The CDR3 DNA is TGTGCCAGCAGCTTATGGCGGGGAAACGTTACGAGGAACGAGCAGTACTTC.

This chain connects TRBV7-9 to TRBJ2-1, with TRBD2 identical over 8 bases. Germline values: CDR1 SEHNR, CDR2 FQNEAQ (reference sequence). CDR3 length: 16 amino acids. V lost 3 bases, J lost 8 bases, and 12 bases stayed unmatched. This chain's CDR3 is CASSFGGGPSSDEQFF. CDR3 sequence (DNA): TGTGCCAGCAGCTTCGGGGGGGGGCCCTCGAGCGATGAGCAGTTCTTC.

The chain links TRBV18 to TRBJ2-7; weak D call: TRBD1 (6 bases). CDR3 length equals 15 residues. V was trimmed by 0 bases and J by 3 bases, leaving 12 bases between them. The germline V gene has CDR1 KGHSH and CDR2 LQKENI. CDR3 sequence (DNA): TGTGCCAGCTCACCACCGGGGGACAAACGCTACGAGCAGTACTTC. Residues: CASSPPGDKRYEQYF. The whole variable domain, remainder taken from reference TRBV18 and TRBJ2-7, is NAGVMQNPRHLVRRRGQEARLRCSPMKGHSHVYWYRQLPEEGLKFMVYLQKENIIDESGMPKERFSAEFPKEGPSILRIQQVVRGDSAAYFCASSPPGDKRYEQYFGPGTRLTVT.

V usage is TRBV2 and J usage is TRBJ1-2; D possibly corresponds to TRBD1 (6 bases). Deletions cut 4 bases from V and 8 bases from J, with 23 bases between. The CDR3 is made up of 16 amino acids. Germline CDR1 and CDR2: SNHLY and FYNNEI. CDR3 sequence (DNA): TGTGCCAGCAGTGGCGGGGGGGACGGGGGGCGCAACGGCTACACCTTC. Amino acid sequence: CASSGGGDGGRNGYTF.

This clone was seen more than once but under ten times. V and J are TRBV7-6 and TRBJ2-1; weak D call: TRBD1 (6 bases). The CDR3 is 15 residues long. The V gene's germline CDR1 is SGHVS and CDR2 FNYEAQ. The V gene lost 5 bases and the J gene lost 2 bases, with 13 bases spanning the gap. CDR3 protein: CASSQQGVPYNEQFF. The CDR3 nucleotides are TGTGCCAGCAGCCAACAGGGAGTTCCCTACAATGAGCAGTTCTTC.

The chain links TRBV28 to TRBJ2-3, with TRBD2 as a possible D gene (6 bases). CDR3 length: 14 amino acids. With 5 bases removed from V and 0 bases from J, the gap between germline ends came to 9 bases. Germline V lookup: CDR1 MDHEN, CDR2 SYDVKM. CDR3 in amino acids: CASSPTSSTDTQYF. The CDR3 nucleotides are TGTGCCAGCAGTCCCACTAGCAGCACAGATACGCAGTATTTT.

The DNA of the CDR3 is TGCGCCAGCAGCCAAAATCCAACAGGGGCCCAAGAGACCCAGTACTTC. The encoded protein is CASSQNPTGAQETQYF. The J gene is TRBJ2-5, the V gene TRBV4-1; 7 bases are a match to TRBD1. The CDR3 has 16 amino acids. The V and J ends lost 2 bases and 1 base, in that order; junction bases with no gene match: 7. Germline CDR1 reads MGHRA; CDR2 reads YSYEKL.

The chain carries TRBV7-6 and TRBJ2-7, with D possibly matching TRBD2 (7 bases). Germline loops: CDR1 SGHVS, CDR2 FNYEAQ. The CDR3 contains 15 residues. V was shortened by 1 base and J by 4 bases, with 14 bases between the two germline ends. CDR3: CASSLGEGGPYEQYF. In DNA form, the CDR3 reads TGTGCCAGCAGCTTAGGGGAGGGGGGACCTTACGAGCAGTACTTC.

V and J are TRBV4-1 and TRBJ1-2; D is uncertain. V was pared by 4 bases and J by 3 bases, with 12 bases between. The CDR3 has 14 residues. Germline V CDR1 and CDR2: MGHRA, YSYEKL. This CDR3 reads CASSPGRGDYGYTF. The CDR3 DNA reads TGCGCCAGCAGCCCCGGTCGGGGTGACTATGGCTACACCTTC.

This CDR3 is CASSHRGLETQYF. In DNA form, the CDR3 reads TGTGCCAGCAGCCACAGAGGGCTCGAGACCCAGTACTTC. The V and J genes are TRBV5-6 and TRBJ2-5, with D tentatively TRBD2 (5 bases). From germline, CDR1 is SGHDT and CDR2 YYEEEE. The CDR3 has 13 residues. Trimming pared 4 bases from V and 5 bases from J, leaving 12 bases between.

The chain employs TRBV7-9 and TRBJ2-7; the D gene is possibly TRBD1 (6 bases). Germline-derived CDR1 and CDR2 are SEHNR and FQNEAQ (reference sequence). Between the trimmed V and J ends, which lost 5 bases and 5 bases, there was a span of 16 bases. There are 14 residues in the CDR3. CDR3 amino acids: CASSLWSSGDEQYF. CDR3 coding DNA: TGTGCCAGCAGCCTCTGGTCGTCAGGGGACGAGCAGTACTTC.

V is TRBV19 and J is TRBJ2-4; 8 nucleotides match TRBD2. CDR1 is LNHDA, CDR2 SQIVND, per germline (reference sequence). V was clipped by 8 bases and J by 9 bases; unmatched bases: 0. The length of the CDR3 is 10 residues. CDR3 DNA sequence: TGTGCCAGTGCGGGGGGCATTCAGTACTTC. Its protein is CASAGGIQYF.

This clone was detected once. The CDR3 DNA reads as TGTGCCAGCAGTCCTTTTATTTCGCGGGATACGCAGTATTTT. Its protein is CASSPFISRDTQYF. This sequence joins TRBV27 and TRBJ2-3, with D uncertain. Per germline, CDR1 MNHEY and CDR2 SMNVEV (reference sequence). Trimming removed 5 bases from V and 6 bases from J, with 15 bases in between. The CDR3 has 14 amino acids.

The gene calls are TRBV6-1 and TRBJ1-2, with D perhaps matching TRBD1 (5 bases). V lost 2 bases, J lost 0 bases, and 10 bases lay in between. CDR1 and CDR2 (germline): MNHNS, SASEGT. The CDR3 has 15 residues. This CDR3 reads CASSERTGANYGYTF. The CDR3 DNA follows: TGTGCCAGCAGTGAAAGAACAGGAGCTAACTATGGCTACACCTTC.

The chain combines TRBV7-6 with TRBJ2-7, with 9 nucleotides matching TRBD1. Germline V gene lookup returns CDR1 SGHVS and CDR2 FNYEAQ. The V segment lost 1 base and the J segment 6 bases; nucleotides outside the gene matches: 1. The CDR3 runs 13 residues. CDR3 region: CASSLGTGAEQYF. In DNA form, the CDR3 reads TGTGCCAGCAGCTTAGGGACAGGGGCCGAGCAGTACTTC.

The V call is TRBV6-6, the J call TRBJ1-2; possibly TRBD1 for D (5 bases). This CDR3 region has 13 residues. Germline V lookup: CDR1 MNHNY, CDR2 SVGAGI (reference sequence). V was clipped by 6 bases and J by 0 bases, with 8 bases between them. This chain's CDR3 is CASRQDSNYGYTF. The CDR3, as DNA: TGTGCCAGCAGACAGGATTCTAACTATGGCTACACCTTC.

The DNA for the CDR3 is TGTGCCAGCAGCCAAGATGACAGGGGGGACACCGGGGAGCTGTTTTTT. Its protein product is CASSQDDRGDTGELFF. V is TRBV4-2 and J is TRBJ2-2; TRBD1 aligns across 9 bases. Trimming cost V 0 bases and J 3 bases; bases outside gene matches: 2. Germline V gene sequence: CDR1 LGHNA, CDR2 YNFKEQ. This CDR3 has 16 residues.